This T cell receptor beta chain was sequenced in a study of regulatory T cells in long-lasting Graves disease. The CDR3 is 17 residues long. V was clipped by 0 bases and J by 1 base, with 13 bases between them. The germline CDR1 and CDR2 sequences are MNHEY and SVGAGI. This clonotype occurred many times. Investigators prepared the TCR beta libraries by applying iRepertoire HTBI primers and Arm-PCR of CDR3 regions. TCRdb ran MiXCR on the multiplex PCR reads and lists one entry per CDR3 protein. Among about 540,000 distinct CDR3 sequences listed, 13% were seen once. Time point noted: newly diagnosed GD, antithyroid drugs for less than 3 months. PBMC RNA served as the TCR library source. These records were also assigned to another study, of T cells in Graves' hyperthyroidism and ophthalmopathy. That study adds: First-round RT-PCR of the TCR CDR3 relied on the HTBI primer set.

The clonotype comes from a man aged 30 to 45 with Graves disease. J is TRBJ1-5 and V is TRBV6-5; no reliable D call. Sequenced here: peripheral blood mononuclear cells (PBMCs), sampled at new diagnosis, from a patient treated with antithyroid drugs. The CDR3 sequence: CASSYSRRGKSNQPQHF. The CDR3 DNA sequence: TGTGCCAGCAGTTACTCGAGGCGGGGAAAAAGCAATCAGCCCCAGCATTTT.